This T cell receptor beta chain was sequenced during a study of control samples from healthy donors and cancer patients. This clone has more than one count but fewer than ten. The J segment lost 5 bases and the V segment lost 0 bases, leaving 3 bases of the junction unmatched. Germline V gene sequence: CDR1 SGHTS, CDR2 YDEGEE. This CDR3 is built from 14 residues. Measured with immunoSEQ multiplex PCR; TCRdb has only the in-frame clones, and not every one. The repertoire includes 100,000 to 150,000 clones, roughly 84% of them detected once, and about 8.7% sits in the top ten. This receptor was obtained from a man aged 40-49 years in good health. The chain recombines TRBV5-8 with TRBJ1-1; 8 bases are a match to TRBD1. What was sequenced was blood. The CDR3 is CASSLGTGPTEAFF. The CDR3 DNA reads TGTGCCAGCAGCTTGGGGACAGGGCCGACTGAAGCTTTCTTT.